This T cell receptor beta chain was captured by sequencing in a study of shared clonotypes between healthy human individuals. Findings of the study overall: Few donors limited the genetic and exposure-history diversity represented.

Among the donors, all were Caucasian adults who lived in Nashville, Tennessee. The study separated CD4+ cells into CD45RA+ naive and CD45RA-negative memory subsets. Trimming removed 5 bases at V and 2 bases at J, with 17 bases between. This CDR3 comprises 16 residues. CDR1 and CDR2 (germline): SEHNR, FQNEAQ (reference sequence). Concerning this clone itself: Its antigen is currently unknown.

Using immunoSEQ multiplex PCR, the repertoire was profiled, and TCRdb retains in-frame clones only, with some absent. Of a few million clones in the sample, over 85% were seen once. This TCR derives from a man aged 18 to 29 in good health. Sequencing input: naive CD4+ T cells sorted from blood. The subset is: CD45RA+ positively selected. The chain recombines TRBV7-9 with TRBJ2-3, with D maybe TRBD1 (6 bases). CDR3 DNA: TGTGCCAGCAGCCCCTTAACAGGGTCTAACACAGATACGCAGTATTTT. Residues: CASSPLTGSNTDTQYF.